The 15 T cell receptor beta chains reported below all come from one sample, sequenced in a study of T cells in Graves' hyperthyroidism and ophthalmopathy. There were TCR beta CDR3 regions amplified from RNA transcripts. With the HTBI primer set, the TCR CDR3 went through a first round of RT-PCR. Each CDR3 protein gets one entry after TCRdb re-called the multiplex PCR reads with MiXCR. This repertoire shows around 300,000 distinct CDR3 sequences, about 20% found once; its top ten account for around two thirds. Sequenced material: blood. These receptors originate from a young man with Graves' ophthalmopathy.

The sample holds many counts of this clonotype. The chain couples TRBV2 to TRBJ2-7, with 10 bases identical to TRBD2. CDR1 is SNHLY, CDR2 FYNNEI, per germline. The CDR3 spans 15 residues. Trimming cost V 2 bases and J 5 bases; bases outside gene matches: 6. Here the CDR3 DNA reads TGTGCCAGCAGTGAATTAGCGGGAGGAGACAACGAGCAGTACTTC. Translating gives CASSELAGGDNEQYF.

The rearrangement links TRBV27 to TRBJ1-1; 7 bases agree with TRBD1. CDR3 length: 17 residues. Germline-derived CDR1 and CDR2 are MNHEY and SMNVEV (reference sequence). V was clipped by 5 bases and J by 1 base; unmatched bases: 13. In DNA form, the CDR3 reads TGTGCCAGCAGTACACTCCCCCGGACAGGCTCGAACACTGAAGCTTTCTTT. It is translated as CASSTLPRTGSNTEAFF.

This clonotype was seen a few times. V gene TRBV29-1 combines with J gene TRBJ2-1; unclear D gene. Germline CDR1 and CDR2: SQVTM and ANQGSEA. V lost 0 bases to trimming and J lost 4 bases, with 19 bases between them. The CDR3 has 17 amino acids. CDR3: CSVEDRSSSPIYNEQFF. The DNA of the CDR3 is TGCAGCGTTGAAGATCGTAGTTCCTCCCCTATTTACAATGAGCAGTTCTTC.

The chain's CDR3 is CSASSRGSSYNSPLHF. CDR3 DNA sequence: TGCAGTGCTAGCTCGCGAGGTAGCTCCTATAATTCACCCCTCCACTTT. This sequence joins TRBV20-1 and TRBJ1-6; unclear D gene. The germline V gene encodes CDR1 DFQATT and CDR2 SNEGSKA (reference sequence). CDR3 length: 16 residues. The ends were cut back, 3 bases at V and 0 bases at J, with 12 bases in the middle.

This chain uses TRBV12-3 or TRBV12-4 with TRBJ1-1; D is unclear. V lost 6 bases and J 3 bases, leaving 5 bases between the germline ends. The CDR3 has 11 residues. CDR3 loop: CASRWDTEAFF. In nucleotides, the CDR3 is TGTGCCAGCAGGTGGGACACTGAAGCTTTCTTT.

In this sample, this clonotype turned up a few times. V is TRBV13 and J is TRBJ2-7, with D maybe TRBD2 (6 bases). The CDR3 sequence is 14 residues long. V lost 2 bases and J 2 bases, leaving 10 bases between the germline ends. The germline gives CDR1 PRHDT, CDR2 FYEKMQ (reference sequence). CDR3 sequence: CASSLTSSTYEQYF. The CDR3 region has the DNA TGTGCCAGCAGCTTAACTAGCAGCACCTACGAGCAGTACTTC.

This clonotype was seen only a few times. This rearrangement joins TRBV5-1 to TRBJ2-2, with D uncertain. The CDR3 spans 16 residues. The V gene's germline CDR1 is SGHRS and CDR2 YFSETQ. The V end lost 0 bases, the J end lost 0 bases, and 9 bases lay between the germline ends. In DNA, the CDR3 is TGCGCCAGCAGCTTGGAGGGTCTGACGAACACCGGGGAGCTGTTTTTT. Protein sequence: CASSLEGLTNTGELFF. The whole variable domain, filled in from reference TRBV5-1 and TRBJ2-2, reads KAGVTQTPRYLIKTRGQQVTLSCSPISGHRSVSWYQQTPGQGLQFLFEYFSETQRNKGNFPGRFSGRQFSNSRSEMNVSTLELGDSALYLCASSLEGLTNTGELFFGEGSRLTVL.

This clonotype was recorded many times. The chain couples TRBV28 to TRBJ1-2; D is uncertain. V was cut by 5 bases and J by 0 bases, with 1 base left in between. This CDR3 is built from 11 residues. Germline CDR1 MDHEN, CDR2 SYDVKM. Here the CDR3 DNA reads TGTGCCAGCAGTACTAACTATGGCTACACCTTC. It codes for CASSTNYGYTF.

In DNA, the CDR3 is TGTGCCAGCAGTTATTCCGTCAGTGCCACTGAAGCTTTCTTT. This sequence encodes CASSYSVSATEAFF. This sequence joins TRBV6-5 and TRBJ1-1; the D is unclear. Germline CDR1 reads MNHEY; CDR2 reads SVGAGI. The V gene lost 3 bases and the J gene lost 4 bases, with 12 bases spanning the gap. This CDR3 spans 14 amino acids.

The V gene is TRBV6-1, the J gene TRBJ2-3, with a weak D call TRBD2 (6 bases). CDR3 length: 14 residues. The germline gives CDR1 MNHNS, CDR2 SASEGT. Trimming shortened V by 8 bases and J by 4 bases, and 16 bases separated the two germline ends. The CDR3 loop reads CASGFAGPSDTQYF. The CDR3 DNA is TGTGCCAGCGGCTTTGCGGGACCATCAGATACGCAGTATTTT.

The chain has TRBV20-1 and TRBJ2-3; 7 bases are shared with TRBD2. V shed 4 bases and J 5 bases; nucleotides not matched to a gene: 6. CDR1 and CDR2 from the germline V gene are DFQATT and SNEGSKA (reference sequence). This CDR3 has 13 amino acids. CDR3 in amino acids: CSAKWEGIDTQYF. CDR3 DNA: TGCAGTGCTAAGTGGGAGGGCATAGATACGCAGTATTTT.

The V and J genes are TRBV7-6 and TRBJ2-2, with D hard to call. Germline V gene lookup returns CDR1 SGHVS and CDR2 FNYEAQ. V was trimmed by 5 bases and J by 4 bases, leaving 14 bases between them. The CDR3 has 15 residues. The CDR3 here is CASSPLSVGTGELFF. The CDR3, as DNA: TGTGCCAGCAGCCCCCTAAGCGTCGGCACCGGGGAGCTGTTTTTT.

This clonotype came up many times. The rearrangement uses TRBV11-3 and TRBJ2-3; D remains ambiguous. Trimming stripped 1 base from V and 3 bases from J, with 8 bases between. This CDR3 region has 14 residues. CDR1 is SGHNT, CDR2 YENEEA, per germline. The CDR3 nucleotides are TGTGCCAGCAGCTTAGCCCACCTAACAGATACGCAGTATTTT. It encodes CASSLAHLTDTQYF.

The rearrangement uses TRBV19 and TRBJ1-5; D not certain. CDR1 and CDR2 (germline): LNHDA, SQIVND (reference sequence). V dropped 5 bases and J dropped 0 bases, with 8 bases sitting between them. CDR3 size: 14 residues. CDR3 protein: CASSYENSNQPQHF. CDR3 DNA: TGTGCCAGTAGTTATGAGAATAGCAATCAGCCCCAGCATTTT. Using reference TRBV19 and TRBJ1-5 for the parts outside the CDR3, the full variable domain is DGGITQSPKYLFRKEGQNVTLSCEQNLNHDAMYWYRQDPGQGLRLIYYSQIVNDFQKGDIAEGYSVSREKKESFPLTVTSAQKNPTAFYLCASSYENSNQPQHFGDGTRLSIL.

This clonotype was counted at least ten times. V gene TRBV5-1 combines with J gene TRBJ2-1, with TRBD2 matching 11 bases. The CDR3 runs 15 residues. Germline V gene data show CDR1 as SGHRS and CDR2 as YFSETQ. The V segment lost 2 bases and the J segment 12 bases; nucleotides outside the gene matches: 10. The CDR3 protein is CASSLGTSGPRGQFF. The CDR3 nucleotides are TGCGCCAGCAGCTTAGGGACTAGCGGACCGCGGGGGCAGTTCTTC.